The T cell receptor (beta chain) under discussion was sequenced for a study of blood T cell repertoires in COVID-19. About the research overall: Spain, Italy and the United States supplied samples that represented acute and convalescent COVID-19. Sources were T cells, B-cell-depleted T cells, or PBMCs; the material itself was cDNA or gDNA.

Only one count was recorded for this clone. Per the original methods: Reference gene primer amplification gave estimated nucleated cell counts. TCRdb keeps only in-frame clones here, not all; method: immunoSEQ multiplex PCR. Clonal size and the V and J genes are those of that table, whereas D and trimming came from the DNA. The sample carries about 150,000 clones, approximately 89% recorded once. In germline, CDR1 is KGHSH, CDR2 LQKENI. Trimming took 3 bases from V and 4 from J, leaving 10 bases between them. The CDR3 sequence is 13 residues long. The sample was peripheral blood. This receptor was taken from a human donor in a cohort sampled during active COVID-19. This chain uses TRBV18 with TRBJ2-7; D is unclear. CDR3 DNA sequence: TGTGCCAGCTCACCCCCCACGGTATACGAGCAGTACTTC. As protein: CASSPPTVYEQYF.